This T cell receptor (beta chain) was sequenced during a study of shared clonotypes between healthy human individuals. General study points: Generation probabilities of non-shared clonotypes were lower (relative to those shared by all four donors).

Trimming left V 5 bases short and J 0 bases short, with 8 bases between. Germline assignment: CDR1 GTSNPN and CDR2 SVGIG (reference sequence). CDR3 length: 13 amino acids. This clone was picked up a small number of times. Its antigen is undetermined. Method: immunoSEQ multiplex PCR; TCRdb's copy keeps in-frame clones and lacks some. The sample has some 2,500,000 clones, 90% to 95% seen once; the top ten hold approximately 0.36%. Donors comprised healthy HIV-negative adults lacking recent acute infections or vaccinations. Every donor, a Caucasian adult, lived in Nashville, Tennessee. Naive CD45RA+ and memory CD45RA-negative subsets were split from CD4+ cells.

The clonotype comes from a man between 18 and 29 years old in good health. Some clones in this sample may be carry-over from other donors' samples. The gene calls are TRBV30 and TRBJ1-5; no reliable D call. Source material: naive CD4+ T cells from PBMCs. Subset specified: CD45RA+ positively selected. CDR3 in amino acids: CAWDTSSNQPQHF. The CDR3, as DNA: TGTGCCTGGGATACTAGTAGCAATCAGCCCCAGCATTTT.